This T cell receptor (beta chain) stems from a study of T cells after yellow fever vaccination. Study observations and caveats: The presence of abundant clonotypes contaminating from the bulk population was possible in FACS-sorted repertoires. Although the secondary response was weaker, it peaked faster, at day 5 versus 15. Some clonotypes, a small share, were shared between CD4 and CD8 compartments.

TCR cDNA was made by 5'RACE template switching, adding a universal primer site and UMIs. In TCRdb, the 5' RACE reads were re-called with MiXCR into one record per CDR3 protein. The data contain a few hundred thousand distinct CDR3 sequences, about a fifth of them singletons. Per germline, CDR1 MNHEY and CDR2 SVGEGT. The CDR3 is made up of 19 amino acids. V dropped 2 bases and J dropped 3; count of bases not matched to a gene: 10. For this clonotype: What it binds is unknown.

Sequences were derived from PBMCs, sampled 15 days after the yellow fever booster vaccination. The V gene is TRBV6-2 or TRBV6-3, the J gene TRBJ2-6; 10 bases align to TRBD2. This receptor was obtained from a man aged 25-45 years who received the YFV17D yellow fever vaccine. The CDR3 coding sequence is TGTGCCAGCAGTTACGGGGCTAGCGGGAGAATAGGTGGGGCCAACGTCCTGACTTTC. Translation: CASSYGASGRIGGANVLTF.